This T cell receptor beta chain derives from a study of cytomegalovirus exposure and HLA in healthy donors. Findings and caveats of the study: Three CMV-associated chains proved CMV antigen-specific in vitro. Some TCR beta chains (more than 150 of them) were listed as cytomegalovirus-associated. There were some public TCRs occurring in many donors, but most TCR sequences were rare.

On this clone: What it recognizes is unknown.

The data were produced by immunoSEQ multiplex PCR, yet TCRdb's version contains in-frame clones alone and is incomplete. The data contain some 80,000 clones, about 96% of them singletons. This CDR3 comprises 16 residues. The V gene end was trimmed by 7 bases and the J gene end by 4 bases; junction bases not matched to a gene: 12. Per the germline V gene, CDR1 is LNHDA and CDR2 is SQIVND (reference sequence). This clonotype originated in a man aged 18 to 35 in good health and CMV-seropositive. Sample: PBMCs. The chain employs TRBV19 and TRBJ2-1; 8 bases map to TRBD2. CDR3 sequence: CASKMSFGREYNEQFF. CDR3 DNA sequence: TGTGCCAGTAAAATGAGTTTCGGGAGGGAGTACAATGAGCAGTTCTTC. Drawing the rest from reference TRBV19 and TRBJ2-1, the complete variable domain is DGGITQSPKYLFRKEGQNVTLSCEQNLNHDAMYWYRQDPGQGLRLIYYSQIVNDFQKGDIAEGYSVSREKKESFPLTVTSAQKNPTAFYLCASKMSFGREYNEQFFGPGTRLTVL.